In its sample, the clone carrying this TCR beta chain was seen many times. Trimming at V came to 7 bases and at J to 2 bases, leaving 8 bases not matched to a gene. The CDR3 length is 14 residues. Germline V gene lookup returns CDR1 WSHSY and CDR2 SAAADI. The CDR3 regions of TCR beta were amplified from RNA transcripts. First-round RT-PCR of the TCR CDR3 relied on the HTBI primer set. From the multiplex PCR reads, TCRdb called clonotypes with MiXCR, one entry per CDR3 protein. The data show hundreds of thousands of distinct CDR3 sequences, roughly a quarter seen once. This sample is part of a study of T cells in Graves' hyperthyroidism and ophthalmopathy.

The genes are TRBV10-2 and TRBJ2-7, with 7 bases that match TRBD1. Sequenced sample: blood. This sequence originates from a woman aged 25 to 39 with Graves' ophthalmopathy. CDR3 loop: CASKGTEITYEQYF. CDR3 bases: TGCGCCAGCAAAGGGACAGAAATTACCTACGAGCAGTACTTC.